Listed here are 14 T cell receptor beta chains from one sample, sequenced in a study of T cells in Graves' hyperthyroidism and ophthalmopathy. Amplified TCR beta CDR3 regions came from RNA transcripts. TCR CDR3 regions were first amplified by RT-PCR with HTBI primers. Via MiXCR, TCRdb re-called the multiplex PCR reads, giving one row per CDR3 protein. Altogether around 340,000 distinct CDR3 sequences are present, roughly 18% being singletons, with the ten largest covering less than 65%. Source material: blood. These receptors originate from a woman aged 45 to 65 with Graves' hyperthyroidism.

This clonotype was counted many times. V gene TRBV28 combines with J gene TRBJ2-7; D remains unclear. This CDR3 comprises 13 residues. Trimming took 0 bases from V and 0 from J, leaving 3 bases between them. Germline CDR1 reads MDHEN; CDR2 reads SYDVKM. The CDR3 sequence is CASSLWGSYEQYF. DNA of the CDR3: TGTGCCAGCAGTTTATGGGGCTCCTACGAGCAGTACTTC.

This clonotype was detected ten times or more. The V and J genes are TRBV7-9 and TRBJ2-1; D not resolved. This CDR3 spans 13 amino acids. Trimming shortened V by 7 bases and J by 9 bases, and 16 bases separated the two germline ends. Per the germline V gene, CDR1 is SEHNR and CDR2 is FQNEAQ (reference sequence). The CDR3 sequence: CASTLPGEVEQFF. The CDR3 DNA follows: TGTGCCAGCACCCTGCCTGGGGAAGTTGAGCAGTTCTTC.

V gene TRBV20-1 combines with J gene TRBJ2-1, with a possible D match to TRBD2 (7 bases). This CDR3 spans 14 amino acids. V lost 3 bases to trimming and J lost 2 bases, with 11 bases between them. CDR1 and CDR2 (germline): DFQATT, SNEGSKA (reference sequence). In nucleotides, the CDR3 is TGCAGTGCTAGTCGGGGGGCGGCCTACAATGAGCAGTTCTTC. Its protein is CSASRGAAYNEQFF.

There are many counts of this clonotype. The chain joins TRBV6-1 to TRBJ2-3; D gene uncertain. The CDR3 runs to 15 residues. The ends were cut back, 4 bases at V and 6 bases at J, with 17 bases in the middle. Germline V gene data show CDR1 as MNHNS and CDR2 as SASEGT. The CDR3, as DNA: TGTGCCAGCAGTGCATCCGGACGGGCCCCGGATACGCAGTATTTT. This encodes CASSASGRAPDTQYF.

This clonotype appeared many times. CDR3 amino acids: CASSPTQENTEAFF. CDR3 nucleotide sequence: TGTGCCAGCAGTCCCACCCAGGAGAACACTGAAGCTTTCTTT. V is TRBV12-3 or TRBV12-4 and J is TRBJ1-1; D gene uncertain. The CDR3 is 14 residues long. V was trimmed by 5 bases and J by 1 base, leaving 11 bases between them.

J is TRBJ2-7 and V is TRBV28; D is perhaps TRBD1 (5 bases). This CDR3 is 13 amino acids long. V dropped 6 bases and J dropped 1 base, with 10 bases sitting between them. Germline CDR1 is MDHEN and CDR2 is SYDVKM. The CDR3 region is CASRARQSYEQYF. CDR3 bases: TGTGCCAGCAGGGCCCGACAGTCCTACGAGCAGTACTTC.

The sample holds many counts of this clonotype. The chain links TRBV28 to TRBJ2-1; TRBD2 aligns across 15 bases. The CDR3 has 14 residues. Germline CDR1 and CDR2: MDHEN and SYDVKM. The trim removed 8 bases at V and 9 bases at J, leaving 5 bases unmatched. The CDR3: CASRTSGRAIEQFF. The CDR3 nucleotides are TGTGCCAGCCGGACTAGCGGGAGGGCCATTGAGCAGTTCTTC.

The sample holds a few counts of this clonotype. The V gene is TRBV10-2, the J gene TRBJ1-2, with 9 bases lining up with TRBD1. Germline loops: CDR1 WSHSY, CDR2 SAAADI. The CDR3 totals 14 residues. J was trimmed by 1 base and V by 10 bases; bases with no gene match: 7. CDR3 residues: CATGTGTGNYGYTF. In nucleotides, the CDR3 is TGCGCCACCGGGACAGGGACCGGTAACTATGGCTACACCTTC.

The rearrangement joins TRBV18 to TRBJ1-6; tentative D call: TRBD1 (5 bases). V was cut by 5 bases and J by 0 bases, with 14 bases left in between. The CDR3 runs 17 residues. Germline V gene data show CDR1 as KGHSH and CDR2 as LQKENI. The CDR3 nucleotides read TGTGCCAGCTCATTGACAGACTATGGCTCCTATAATTCACCCCTCCACTTT. This translates into CASSLTDYGSYNSPLHF.

The chain is built from TRBV7-9 and TRBJ2-3; 12 bases map to TRBD2. The CDR3 spans 18 residues. Germline V gene lookup returns CDR1 SEHNR and CDR2 FQNEAQ (reference sequence). Trimming at V came to 4 bases and at J to 0 bases, leaving 8 bases not matched to a gene. The CDR3 here is CASSSLRTSGASTDTQYF. The DNA for the CDR3 is TGTGCCAGCAGCTCGCTCCGGACTAGCGGGGCTAGCACAGATACGCAGTATTTT.

This clonotype was detected a few times. J is TRBJ2-3 and V is TRBV7-3, with D possibly TRBD2 on 7 matching bases. CDR3 length: 16 residues. V lost 1 base to trimming and J lost 8 bases, with 19 bases between them. Per the germline V gene, CDR1 is SGHTA and CDR2 is FQGTGA. CDR3 amino acids: CASSLSPPGAGATQYF. The CDR3 DNA sequence: TGTGCCAGCAGCTTAAGTCCCCCGGGGGCGGGGGCTACGCAGTATTTT.

A few counts support this clonotype. Here the CDR3 DNA reads TGTGCCAGCAGCCCAGAGACTAGTAGGGAGACCCAGTACTTC. Translated, it gives CASSPETSRETQYF. The chain combines TRBV7-9 with TRBJ2-5; TRBD2 is a possible D gene (6 bases). The CDR3 length is 14 residues. Germline V CDR1 and CDR2: SEHNR, FQNEAQ (reference sequence). V was cut by 5 bases and J by 5 bases, with 15 bases left in between.

This clonotype was seen repeatedly, ten times or more. The rearrangement joins TRBV11-2 to TRBJ2-1, with D possibly matching TRBD1 (5 bases). V was trimmed by 5 bases and J by 7 bases, leaving 15 bases between them. CDR1 is SGHAT and CDR2 is FQNNGV in the germline V gene. The CDR3 is made up of 14 amino acids. CDR3 sequence (DNA): TGTGCCAGCAGCCTGCAAATCAGGGAAAATGAGCAGTTCTTC. Its protein product is CASSLQIRENEQFF.

This clonotype has at least ten counts. The chain links TRBV2 to TRBJ1-3; D is possibly TRBD1 (5 bases). V gave up 5 bases and J gave up 4 bases, with 9 bases separating them. Germline V gene sequence: CDR1 SNHLY, CDR2 FYNNEI. This CDR3 comprises 13 residues. This chain's CDR3 is CASSQGEGNTIYF. CDR3 nucleotide sequence: TGTGCCAGCAGTCAAGGGGAAGGAAACACCATATATTTT. Filled out from reference TRBV2 and TRBJ1-3, the complete variable domain reads EPEVTQTPSHQVTQMGQEVILRCVPISNHLYFYWYRQILGQKVEFLVSFYNNEISEKSEIFDDQFSVERPDGSNFTLKIRSTKLEDSAMYFCASSQGEGNTIYFGEGSWLTVV.